These T cell receptor beta chains were read from a single sample in a study of shared clonotypes between healthy human individuals. Sequencing used immunoSEQ multiplex PCR; TCRdb keeps in-frame clones, though not all of them. This sample carries some 2,100,000 clones, roughly 91% of them seen once, and the ten largest clones take around 1.7%. The source material was naive CD8+ T cells from PBMCs. These receptors were collected from a man younger than 35 in good health. Some clones in this sample may be carry-over from other donors' samples. CDR3s include the opening cysteine and the closing phenylalanine or tryptophan.

V gene	CDR3 length	J gene	CDR3 protein
TRBV6-6	13	TRBJ2-5	CASSDGEVGTQYF
TRBV30	14	TRBJ2-7	CAWRGARQTYEQYF
TRBV19	15	TRBJ2-3	CASSIATFSTDTQYF
TRBV11-2	14	TRBJ2-2	CASSLGQNTGELFF
TRBV27	14	TRBJ2-7	CASSRTGGSYEQYF
TRBV19	15	TRBJ2-3	CASSIRDGLTDTQYF
TRBV9	12	TRBJ2-1	CASSVNDDEQFF
TRBV27	15	TRBJ2-1	CASTFGTLGYNEQFF
TRBV9	17	TRBJ2-3	CASSVAEFREGGDTQYF
TRBV7-8	11	TRBJ1-1	CASSGGLEAFF
TRBV2	11	TRBJ1-4	CASSEGAKLFF
TRBV6-5	16	TRBJ2-7	CASSYSAGPSTYEQYF
TRBV6-5	15	TRBJ2-7	CASSPTLEGVSEQYF
TRBV6-4	13	TRBJ1-1	CASSVLVNTEAFF
TRBV7-2	15	TRBJ2-1	CASSRYRNSNNEQFF
TRBV30	17	TRBJ2-3	CAWSHIPTGDYTDTQYF
TRBV6-5	13	TRBJ1-2	CASSYSLYSGYTF
TRBV6-5	13	TRBJ2-6	CASLPRGANVLTF
TRBV7-9	18	TRBJ2-3	CASSLSGLAGGLGDTQYF
TRBV29-1	13	TRBJ2-5	CSVCPGTGETQYF
TRBV7-6	18	TRBJ2-3	CASSPSAVWAESTDTQYF
TRBV9	12	TRBJ2-1	CASSAPSNEQFF
TRBV9	14	TRBJ2-5	CASSFSGREETQYF
TRBV7-9	15	TRBJ2-1	CASSPRTSGNNEQFF
TRBV29-1	14	TRBJ2-7	CSATGVQRSYEQYF
TRBV7-9	17	TRBJ1-3	CASSSTGLIHSGNTIYF
TRBV29-1	15	TRBJ2-5	CSVEFTGGYQETQYF
TRBV29-1	17	TRBJ2-7	CSAAGLAGGWGSYEQYF
TRBV29-1	16	TRBJ2-7	CSVEGTETSGINEQYF
TRBV7-2	15	TRBJ1-1	CASSLQGAGNTEAFF
TRBV28	14	TRBJ2-1	CASSFLRRGDEQFF
TRBV27	18	TRBJ2-2	CASRPLAGVRLDTGELFF
TRBV29-1	13	TRBJ2-7	CSVEHGVPYEQYF
TRBV27	14	TRBJ2-7	CASSLGTGSYEQYF
TRBV7-9	17	TRBJ2-3	CASSGGTSGASTDTQYF
TRBV9	14	TRBJ2-5	CASSVSGFQETQYF
TRBV9	14	TRBJ2-5	CASSVSGTEETQYF
TRBV27	15	TRBJ2-7	CASSLSTGGYYEQYF
TRBV11-2	13	TRBJ1-2	CASSSKENYGYTF
TRBV9	14	TRBJ2-5	CASSVGGGGETQYF
TRBV9	17	TRBJ2-1	CASSVGGGRSAYNEQFF
TRBV7-9	14	TRBJ1-1	CASSLGDGTPEAFF
TRBV7-9	12	TRBJ1-1	CASSVINTEAFF
TRBV13	15	TRBJ2-7	CASSTTGASSYEQYF
TRBV4-2	13	TRBJ2-2	CASSHFAPGELFF
TRBV5-1	15	TRBJ2-1	CASSIAGFTINEQFF
TRBV9	11	TRBJ2-7	CASSVGSEQYF
TRBV19	15	TRBJ2-7	CASSIRTSGNYEQYF
TRBV9	15	TRBJ1-1	CASSPRTVGSTEAFF
TRBV7-6	13	TRBJ2-7	CASSWGQGREQYF
TRBV27	15	TRBJ2-7	CASSTLGGALWEQYF
TRBV9	15	TRBJ1-1	CASSVQGRVNTEAFF
TRBV4-2	17	TRBJ2-1	CASSQDLAAGGLNEQFF
TRBV28	16	TRBJ2-3	CASSPSPAISTDTQYF